Described below is a single T cell receptor beta chain sequence and its context. These data come from a study of T cells in Graves' hyperthyroidism and ophthalmopathy. Graves' hyperthyroidism qualified as stable when ophthalmopathy did not progress within 18 months. Among the patients, aged 18 to 65, hyperthyroidism was newly diagnosed and had lasted under 2 months. The PBMCs were sourced from fresh peripheral blood (about 10 ml). It was RNA transcripts that yielded the amplified TCR beta CDR3 regions. The HTBI primer set was used in a first-round RT-PCR of the TCR CDR3. TCRdb processed the multiplex PCR reads anew with MiXCR; each CDR3 protein has one entry. The sample lists hundreds of thousands of distinct CDR3 sequences; roughly 15% were seen once. This CDR3 is 16 amino acids long. V gave up 8 bases and J gave up 6 bases, with 22 bases separating them. Germline V gene lookup returns CDR1 KGHSH and CDR2 LQKENI.

This sequence originates from a woman aged 18-29 years with Graves' hyperthyroidism. The chain joins TRBV18 to TRBJ2-2; D is uncertain. The sample comprised blood. DNA for the CDR3: TGTGCCAGCACCATGGTGGGAAGCCCAGCTTCCGGGGAGCTGTTTTTT. It specifies CASTMVGSPASGELFF. The entire variable domain, with the rest obtained from reference TRBV18 and TRBJ2-2, is as follows: NAGVMQNPRHLVRRRGQEARLRCSPMKGHSHVYWYRQLPEEGLKFMVYLQKENIIDESGMPKERFSAEFPKEGPSILRIQQVVRGDSAAYFCASTMVGSPASGELFFGEGSRLTVL.